The present T cell receptor (beta chain) was sequenced within a study of blood T cell repertoires in COVID-19 (TCRdb year 2020). Turning to the overall study: Samples covering the acute and convalescent phases of COVID-19 were provided by collaborators in the United States, Italy and Spain. The prospective study material was composed of cDNA or gDNA derived from T cells, B-cell-depleted T cells, or PBMCs. Deeply sampled blood TCRbeta repertoires from subjects exposed to, actively infected with, or recovered from COVID-19 were included in the dataset. The repertoires were released in a freely available public database intended as a resource for research on the immune response to SARS-CoV-2. The samples were drawn from two sources: the first 160 participants of the ongoing ImmuneRACE study, and about 1,300 subjects contributed by 6 global collaborators. The sample metadata nearly always contained a de-identified subject ID, COVID-19 status, age in years and sex. HLA class I and class II types, where available, came from metadata supplied by the sample provider rather than from assay-based typing.

TCRbeta CDR3 regions were amplified from genomic DNA by means of the immunoSEQ Assay, a bias-controlled multiplex PCR. Processing in the source paper ran as follows. The number of nucleated cells in each sample was estimated from the amplification of reference gene primers within the assay. To quantify the absolute abundance of each unique TCRbeta CDR3 rearrangement, sequence reads were collapsed and filtered. Productive Simpson clonality was computed per sample as the square root of Simpson's diversity index over productive rearrangements. TCRdb retrieved this table from immuneACCESS and kept in-frame rearrangements only. Not all clones are present; in checked studies, unresolved V genes account for under half, and no reason is known for the remainder. The D gene and trimming were derived from the DNA, and the V and J assignments and clone size from that table. The sample table contains about 40,000 clones; only one count was recorded for 70% to 90% of them. The ten biggest clones cover under 2.5% of the sample.

Worth noting for this clone: It has no known antigen specificity. Per-base quality was not reported, and no clone a single base away is much larger than it.

General findings and caveats noted by the study authors: How much clinical and demographic metadata was included differed by source and by participant, and the metadata was provided uncurated.

Collaborating institutions collected whole blood in K2EDTA tubes following their own protocols. Collaborator samples were shipped for TCRbeta analysis as frozen whole blood, isolated PBMCs, or DNA extracted from either sample type. CDR3 length: 16 amino acids, cysteine to phenylalanine. Only the CDR3 portion is preserved as DNA: 48 bases, with reading frame beginning at the first base. The germline V gene yields SGDLS for CDR1 and YYNGEE for CDR2. Trimmed from V: 0 bases; trimmed from J: 2 bases; junction bases lacking a gene match: 4. Specimen: peripheral blood. The rearranged chain carries TRBV9 and TRBJ2-3, and 9 junction bases match TRBD1. The source of this sequence is a human donor in a cohort sampled during active COVID-19. CDR3 protein: CASSVGQGVFTDTQYF. The nucleotides read TGTGCCAGCAGCGTAGGACAGGGGGTATTCACAGATACGCAGTATTTT.